Sequencing of this T cell receptor (beta chain) was carried out in a study of cytomegalovirus exposure and HLA in healthy donors. A word on this clone: Antigen unknown.

PCR was performed using 60 Vbeta and 13 Jbeta primers. Sequencing used immunoSEQ multiplex PCR; TCRdb keeps in-frame clones, though not all of them. The sample carries some 130,000 clones, around 80% recorded once. Study findings and constraints: CMV serostatus was the only recorded immune exposure for donors. The authors later found most CMV-associated TCR beta chains appeared HLA-restricted. Productive status was seen about 87% or about 30% of the time for most TCR beta V segments in an earlier analysis.

The CDR3 sequence is 17 residues long. The J segment lost 4 bases and the V segment lost 2 bases, leaving 12 bases of the junction unmatched. Germline CDR1 KGHSH, CDR2 LQKENI. The receptor's source is a man aged 30-40 years in good health and CMV-seronegative. The rearrangement links TRBV18 to TRBJ2-7; 9 positions agree with TRBD2. Sequencing used PBMCs. CDR3 protein: CASSPNSGGSGRYEQYF. For the CDR3, the DNA is TGTGCCAGCTCACCAAATAGCGGGGGAAGCGGGAGGTACGAGCAGTACTTC.